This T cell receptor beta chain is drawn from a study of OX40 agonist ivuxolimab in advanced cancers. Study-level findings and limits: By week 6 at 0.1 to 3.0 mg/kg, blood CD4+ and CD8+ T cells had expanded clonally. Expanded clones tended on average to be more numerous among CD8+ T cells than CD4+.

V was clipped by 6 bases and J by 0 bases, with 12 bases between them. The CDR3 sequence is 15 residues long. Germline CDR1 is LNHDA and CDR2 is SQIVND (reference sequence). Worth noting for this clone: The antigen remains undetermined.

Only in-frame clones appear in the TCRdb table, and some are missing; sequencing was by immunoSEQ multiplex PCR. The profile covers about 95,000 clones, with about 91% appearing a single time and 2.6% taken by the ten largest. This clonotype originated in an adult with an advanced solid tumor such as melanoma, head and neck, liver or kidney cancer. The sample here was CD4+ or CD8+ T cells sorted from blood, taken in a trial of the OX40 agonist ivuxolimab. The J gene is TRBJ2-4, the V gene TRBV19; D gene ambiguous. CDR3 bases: TGTGCCAGTAGCATGGACGGCGAAGCCAAAAACATTCAGTACTTC. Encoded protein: CASSMDGEAKNIQYF.